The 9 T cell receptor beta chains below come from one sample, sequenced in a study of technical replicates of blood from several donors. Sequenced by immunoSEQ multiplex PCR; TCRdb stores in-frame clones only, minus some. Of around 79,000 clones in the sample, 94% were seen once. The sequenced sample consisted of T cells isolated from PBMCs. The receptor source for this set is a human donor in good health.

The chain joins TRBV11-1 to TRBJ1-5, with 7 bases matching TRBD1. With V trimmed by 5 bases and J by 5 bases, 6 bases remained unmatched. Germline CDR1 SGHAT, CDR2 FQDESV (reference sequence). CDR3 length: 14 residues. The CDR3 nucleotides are TGTGCCAGCAGCGCCACAGGGGAGGATCAGCCCCAGCATTTT. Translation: CASSATGEDQPQHF. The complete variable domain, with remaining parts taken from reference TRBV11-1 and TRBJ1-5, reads EAEVAQSPRYKITEKSQAVAFWCDPISGHATLYWYRQILGQGPELLVQFQDESVVDDSQLPKDRFSAERLKGVDSTLKIQPAELGDSAMYLCASSATGEDQPQHFGDGTRLSIL.

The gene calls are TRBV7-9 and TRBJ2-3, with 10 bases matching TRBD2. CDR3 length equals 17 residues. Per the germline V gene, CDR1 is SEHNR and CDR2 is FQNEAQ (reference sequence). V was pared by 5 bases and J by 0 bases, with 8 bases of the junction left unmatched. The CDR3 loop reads CASSHTLAGTSTDTQYF. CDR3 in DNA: TGTGCCAGCAGCCACACACTAGCGGGGACCAGCACAGATACGCAGTATTTT.

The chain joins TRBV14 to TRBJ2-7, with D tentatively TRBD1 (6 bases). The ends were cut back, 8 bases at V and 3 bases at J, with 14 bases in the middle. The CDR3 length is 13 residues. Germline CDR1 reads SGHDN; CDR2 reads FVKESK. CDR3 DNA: TGTGCCAGCGCGACAGGTTTAGGCTACGAGCAGTACTTC. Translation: CASATGLGYEQYF.

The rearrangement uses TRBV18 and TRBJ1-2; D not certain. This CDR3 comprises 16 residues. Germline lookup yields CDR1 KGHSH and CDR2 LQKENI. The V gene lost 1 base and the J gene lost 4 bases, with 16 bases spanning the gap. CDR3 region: CASSPQRESSPYGYTF. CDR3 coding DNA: TGTGCCAGCTCACCACAACGGGAAAGTAGTCCCTATGGCTACACCTTC.

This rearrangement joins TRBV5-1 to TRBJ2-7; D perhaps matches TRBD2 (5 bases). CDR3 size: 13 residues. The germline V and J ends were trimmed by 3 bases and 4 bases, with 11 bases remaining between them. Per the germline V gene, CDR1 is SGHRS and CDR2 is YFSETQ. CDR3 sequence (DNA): TGCGCCAGCAGCTCTAGCCCGGGTTACGAGCAGTACTTC. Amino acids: CASSSSPGYEQYF.

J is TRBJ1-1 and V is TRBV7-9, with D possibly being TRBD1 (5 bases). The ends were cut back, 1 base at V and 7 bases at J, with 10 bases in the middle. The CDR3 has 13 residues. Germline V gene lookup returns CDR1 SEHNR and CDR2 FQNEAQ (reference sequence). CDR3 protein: CASSLVGEGEAFF. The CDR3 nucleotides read TGTGCCAGCAGCTTAGTAGGGGAAGGTGAAGCTTTCTTT.

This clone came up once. The CDR3 DNA is TGTGCCAGCAAAAGCGGGATGAGCACAGATACGCAGTATTTT. Amino acids: CASKSGMSTDTQYF. This rearrangement joins TRBV6-5 to TRBJ2-3; TRBD2 matches 7 bases. After removal of 7 bases from V and 0 bases from J, the junction contained 4 bases not matched to a gene. From germline, CDR1 is MNHEY and CDR2 SVGAGI. CDR3 length: 14 residues.

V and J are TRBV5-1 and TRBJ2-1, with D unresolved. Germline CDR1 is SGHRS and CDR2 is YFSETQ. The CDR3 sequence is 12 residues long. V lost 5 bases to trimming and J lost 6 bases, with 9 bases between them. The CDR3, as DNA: TGCGCCAGCAGACCAGGAACCAATGAGCAGTTCTTC. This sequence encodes CASRPGTNEQFF.

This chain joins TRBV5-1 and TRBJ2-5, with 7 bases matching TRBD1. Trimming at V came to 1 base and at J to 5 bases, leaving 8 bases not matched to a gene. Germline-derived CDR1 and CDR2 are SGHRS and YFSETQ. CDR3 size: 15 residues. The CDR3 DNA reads TGCGCCAGCAGCTTGAATAGGGGGCGAGGGGAGACCCAGTACTTC. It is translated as CASSLNRGRGETQYF.